This T cell receptor beta chain appears in the sequencing data of a study of metastatic and nonmetastatic thyroid tumors. Study-level background: Where malignant and benign thyroid patients were concerned, repertoires were compared across blood and tumor or nodule tissue.

Per germline, CDR1 DFQATT and CDR2 SNEGSKA (reference sequence). The CDR3 length is 10 residues. No treatment of any kind had been given to any patient before thyroid surgery. TCRdb re-called the PCR reads with MiXCR. The table shows 35,000 to 50,000 clones, with approximately 19% occurring only once. This clone turned up a few times. A much larger clone is a single base away; this may be a read error. This chain connects TRBV20-1 to TRBJ2-3, with D unresolved. The sample consisted of blood. This TCR came from a female donor with papillary thyroid cancer or a benign thyroid nodule (not recorded which). Some clones in this sample may be carry-over from other donors' samples. CDR3 protein: CIPMTDTQYF. The CDR3 DNA sequence: TGCATCCCGATGACAGATACGCAGTATTTT.